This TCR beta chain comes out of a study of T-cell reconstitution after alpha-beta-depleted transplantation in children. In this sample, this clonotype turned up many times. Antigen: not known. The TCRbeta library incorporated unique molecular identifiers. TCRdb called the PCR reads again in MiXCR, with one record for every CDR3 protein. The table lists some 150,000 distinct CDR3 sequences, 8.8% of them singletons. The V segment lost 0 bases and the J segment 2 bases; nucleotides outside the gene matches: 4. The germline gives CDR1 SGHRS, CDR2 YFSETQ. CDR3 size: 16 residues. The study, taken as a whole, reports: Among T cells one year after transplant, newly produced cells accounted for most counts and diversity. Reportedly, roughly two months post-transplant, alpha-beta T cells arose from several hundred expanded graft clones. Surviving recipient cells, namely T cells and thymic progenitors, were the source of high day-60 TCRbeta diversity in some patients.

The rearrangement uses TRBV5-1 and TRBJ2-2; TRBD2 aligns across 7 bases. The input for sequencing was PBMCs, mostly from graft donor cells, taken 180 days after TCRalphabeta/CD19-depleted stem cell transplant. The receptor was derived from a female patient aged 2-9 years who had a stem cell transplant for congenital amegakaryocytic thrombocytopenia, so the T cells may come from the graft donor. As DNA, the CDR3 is TGCGCCAGCAGCTTGGAAGCGGGGTCTAACACCGGGGAGCTGTTTTTT. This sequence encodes CASSLEAGSNTGELFF. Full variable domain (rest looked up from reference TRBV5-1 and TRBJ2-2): KAGVTQTPRYLIKTRGQQVTLSCSPISGHRSVSWYQQTPGQGLQFLFEYFSETQRNKGNFPGRFSGRQFSNSRSEMNVSTLELGDSALYLCASSLEAGSNTGELFFGEGSRLTVL.